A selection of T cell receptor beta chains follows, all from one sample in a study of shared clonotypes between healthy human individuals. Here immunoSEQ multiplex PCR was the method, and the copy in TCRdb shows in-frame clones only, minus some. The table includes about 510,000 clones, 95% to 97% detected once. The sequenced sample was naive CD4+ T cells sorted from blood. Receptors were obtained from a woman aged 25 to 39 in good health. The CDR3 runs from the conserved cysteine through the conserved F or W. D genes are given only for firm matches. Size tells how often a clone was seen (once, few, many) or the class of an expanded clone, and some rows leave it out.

CDR3 protein: CASSFSGTGGYGELFF; CDR3 DNA: TGTGCCAGCAGTTTTTCCGGGACAGGGGGCTACGGGGAGCTGTTTTTT; J gene: TRBJ2-2; clone size: once; D gene: TRBD1; V gene: TRBV28
CDR3 protein: CASSPGQGGISNQPQHF; CDR3 DNA: TGTGCCAGCTCACCGGGACAGGGGGGTATTAGCAATCAGCCCCAGCATTTT; J gene: TRBJ1-5; clone size: NA; D gene: TRBD1; V gene: TRBV18
CDR3 protein: CASSDNRGDNSPLHF; CDR3 DNA: TGTGCCAGCAGCGATAACAGGGGCGATAATTCACCCCTCCACTTT; J gene: TRBJ1-6; clone size: once; D gene: TRBD1; V gene: TRBV7-3
CDR3 protein: CASSILAGGGETQYF; CDR3 DNA: TGTGCCAGTAGTATCCTAGCGGGTGGCGGGGAGACCCAGTACTTC; J gene: TRBJ2-5; clone size: once; D gene: TRBD2; V gene: TRBV19
CDR3 protein: CASRKQGSNQPQHF; CDR3 DNA: TGTGCCAGCAGAAAACAGGGGAGCAATCAGCCCCAGCATTTT; J gene: TRBJ1-5; clone size: NA; D gene: TRBD1; V gene: TRBV6-6
CDR3 protein: CASRTWGRDGYTF; CDR3 DNA: TGTGCCAGCAGAACCTGGGGACGAGATGGCTACACCTTC; J gene: TRBJ1-2; clone size: NA; D gene: NA; V gene: TRBV28
CDR3 protein: CASSLEDRLAGANVLTF; CDR3 DNA: TGTGCCAGCAGCCTTGAGGACAGGCTGGCCGGGGCCAACGTCCTGACTTTC; J gene: TRBJ2-6; clone size: NA; D gene: TRBD1; V gene: TRBV7-3
CDR3 protein: CAWGTGGTEAFF; CDR3 DNA: TGTGCCTGGGGGACAGGGGGCACTGAAGCTTTCTTT; J gene: TRBJ1-1; clone size: NA; D gene: TRBD1; V gene: TRBV30
CDR3 protein: CASSVEGSGNTIYF; CDR3 DNA: TGCGCCAGCAGCGTAGAAGGCTCTGGAAACACCATATATTTT; J gene: TRBJ1-3; clone size: NA; D gene: NA; V gene: TRBV5-1
CDR3 protein: CAIYATGDLNPNTGELFF; CDR3 DNA: TGTGCCATTTACGCTACAGGGGACCTGAATCCTAACACCGGGGAGCTGTTTTTT; J gene: TRBJ2-2; clone size: NA; D gene: NA; V gene: TRBV21-1
CDR3 protein: CASSEGAEGREQYF; CDR3 DNA: TGTGCCAGCAGTGAGGGGGCGGAGGGGCGCGAGCAGTACTTC; J gene: TRBJ2-7; clone size: NA; D gene: NA; V gene: TRBV2
CDR3 protein: CAWSVQYYRGTGNQPQHF; CDR3 DNA: TGTGCCTGGAGTGTACAGTACTATCGTGGGACAGGCAATCAGCCCCAGCATTTT; J gene: TRBJ1-5; clone size: NA; D gene: TRBD1; V gene: TRBV30
CDR3 protein: CASSALSSVTDTQYF; CDR3 DNA: TGTGCCAGCAGCGCCCTTTCCTCGGTCACAGATACGCAGTATTTT; J gene: TRBJ2-3; clone size: NA; D gene: NA; V gene: TRBV7-2
CDR3 protein: CASSLAGEFYEQYF; CDR3 DNA: TGCGCCAGCAGCCTAGCGGGAGAGTTTTACGAGCAGTACTTC; J gene: TRBJ2-7; clone size: NA; D gene: TRBD2; V gene: TRBV5-1
CDR3 protein: CASSGSGGASNEQFF; CDR3 DNA: TGTGCCAGTAGTGGGTCGGGAGGGGCTAGCAATGAGCAGTTCTTC; J gene: TRBJ2-1; clone size: NA; D gene: TRBD2; V gene: TRBV19
CDR3 protein: CSAATGTSGNEQYF; CDR3 DNA: TGCAGCGCAGCTACAGGGACTAGCGGGAACGAGCAGTACTTC; J gene: TRBJ2-7; clone size: NA; D gene: TRBD2; V gene: TRBV29-1
CDR3 protein: CASSGPGQGNNEQFF; CDR3 DNA: TGTGCCAGCAGTGGCCCAGGACAGGGTAACAATGAGCAGTTCTTC; J gene: TRBJ2-1; clone size: NA; D gene: TRBD1; V gene: TRBV25-1
CDR3 protein: CASSLVARVTEAFF; CDR3 DNA: TGTGCCAGCAGCTTAGTGGCCCGGGTCACTGAAGCTTTCTTT; J gene: TRBJ1-1; clone size: NA; D gene: NA; V gene: TRBV7-6
CDR3 protein: CASSPGTSGTTNTGELFF; CDR3 DNA: TGCGCCAGCAGCCCGGGGACTAGCGGAACGACGAACACCGGGGAGCTGTTTTTT; J gene: TRBJ2-2; clone size: NA; D gene: TRBD2; V gene: TRBV5-1
CDR3 protein: CASSYLTGDRKTEAFF; CDR3 DNA: TGTGCCAGCAGTTACTTAACAGGGGATCGTAAGACTGAAGCTTTCTTT; J gene: TRBJ1-1; clone size: NA; D gene: TRBD1; V gene: TRBV6-6